The entry below gives a single T cell receptor (beta chain) sequence along with its context. This entry is derived from a study of blood T cell repertoires in COVID-19. Study at large: Italy, Spain and the United States were the sources of the convalescent and acute COVID-19 samples. T cells, B-cell-depleted T cells, or PBMCs supplied cDNA or gDNA.

V shed 1 base, J shed 3 bases, and the junction held 5 bases outside the gene matches. The CDR3 sequence is 16 residues long. Germline CDR1 reads LGHNA; CDR2 reads YNFKEQ. TCRdb keeps only in-frame clones here, not all; method: immunoSEQ multiplex PCR. In the table there are under 200,000 clones, approximately 80% of which are singletons. Cohort placement rested on clinical history that participants reported themselves. The chain combines TRBV4-2 with TRBJ1-1, with 10 bases identical to TRBD1. The TCR originated in a woman aged 55-69 years with acute COVID-19. Sequenced input: PBMCs or T cells enriched from blood (not recorded which). The CDR3 DNA reads TGTGCCAGCAGCCAAGTGACAGGGGGCGCCGACACTGAAGCTTTCTTT. This gives the protein CASSQVTGGADTEAFF.